Detailed here is one TCR beta chain. Antigen: not known. CDR1 is LGHDT, CDR2 YNNKEL, per germline (reference sequence). Trimming cost V 4 bases and J 2 bases, with 13 bases left between them. The CDR3 has 15 amino acids. A second PCR of 7 to 11 cycles used a sample-barcoded 5' primer and a J-beta primer mix. TCRdb analysed the 5' RACE reads with MiXCR anew, one entry per CDR3 protein. Altogether 2 million or so distinct CDR3 sequences are present, 49% being singletons, with the ten largest covering approximately 2.1%. The data originate from a study of blood T cells in healthy people across ages. Background on the study: Per every two T cells, about one barcoded beta molecule was captured by template switching. Study-level results: Comparison with aged donors showed that long-lived donors had more naive CD4+ cells and higher diversity.

The chain has TRBV3-1 and TRBJ2-3; possibly TRBD1 or TRBD2 for D (5 bases each). Sequenced material: blood. The source is a woman between 35 and 50 years old in good health. The CDR3: CASSPRGDFTDTQYF. The CDR3 DNA reads as TGTGCCAGCAGCCCACGAGGGGATTTCACAGATACGCAGTATTTT.